The present entry profiles one TCR beta chain with its context. What it binds is unknown. CDR1 is ENHRY and CDR2 is SYGVKD in the germline V gene. The V end was cut by 6 bases, the J end by 0 bases, with 8 bases between. This CDR3 has 14 amino acids. These data originate in a study of T cell responses to AZD1222 COVID-19 vaccine. Some clones are missing from TCRdb's copy, which holds only in-frame ones; the method was immunoSEQ multiplex PCR. The sample lists 85,000 to 100,000 clones, approximately 94% occurring once. Notes on the study in general: Reports indicate that nearly half of spike-specific TCRs are directed at unmutated variant regions. Spike-specific TCR depth and breadth grew after two AZD1222 doses. Repertoires were obtained solely post-peak T cell response. The CD4 TCRs associated with vaccination extended across spike and predominated at 160-218 and 743-854.

V and J are TRBV10-3 and TRBJ2-2; D remains unclear. The material sequenced was peripheral blood, taken on day 0 of AZD1222 vaccination. This TCR derives from an adult in good health. The CDR3 is CAIRYSANTGELFF. CDR3 sequence (DNA): TGTGCCATCAGGTACAGCGCGAACACCGGGGAGCTGTTTTTT.